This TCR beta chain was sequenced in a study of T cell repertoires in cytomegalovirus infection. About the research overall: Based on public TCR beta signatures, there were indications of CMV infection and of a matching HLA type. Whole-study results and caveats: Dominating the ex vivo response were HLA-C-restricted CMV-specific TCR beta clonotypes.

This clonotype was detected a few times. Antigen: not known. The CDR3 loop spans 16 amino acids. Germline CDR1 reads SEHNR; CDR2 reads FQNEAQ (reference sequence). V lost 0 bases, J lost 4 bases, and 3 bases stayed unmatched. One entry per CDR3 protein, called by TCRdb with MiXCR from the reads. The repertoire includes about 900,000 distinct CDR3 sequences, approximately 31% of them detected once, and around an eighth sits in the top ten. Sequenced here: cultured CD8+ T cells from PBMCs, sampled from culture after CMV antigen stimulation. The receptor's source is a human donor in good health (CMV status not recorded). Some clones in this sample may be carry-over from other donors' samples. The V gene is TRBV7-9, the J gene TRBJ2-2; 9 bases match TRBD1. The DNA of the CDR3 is TGTGCCAGCAGCTTAGCGGGACAGGGCCCCACCGGGGAGCTGTTTTTT. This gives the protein CASSLAGQGPTGELFF.